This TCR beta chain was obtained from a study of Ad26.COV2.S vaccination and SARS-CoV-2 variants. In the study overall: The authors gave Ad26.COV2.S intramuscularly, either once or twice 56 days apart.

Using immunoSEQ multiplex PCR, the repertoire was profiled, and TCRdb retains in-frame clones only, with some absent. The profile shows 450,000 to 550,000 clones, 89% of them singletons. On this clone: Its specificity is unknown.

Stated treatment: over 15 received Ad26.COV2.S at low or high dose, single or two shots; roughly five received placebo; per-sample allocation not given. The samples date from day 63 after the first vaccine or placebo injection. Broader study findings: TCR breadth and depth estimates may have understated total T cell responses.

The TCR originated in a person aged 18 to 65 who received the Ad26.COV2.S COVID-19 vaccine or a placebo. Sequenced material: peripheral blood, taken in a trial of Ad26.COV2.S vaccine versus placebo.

The CDR3 sequence: CATSDSSGLRARNEQFF. The DNA for the CDR3 is TGTGCCACCAGTGATTCCTCGGGACTCCGAGCCCGCAATGAGCAGTTCTTC. The chain carries TRBV24-1 and TRBJ2-1; a possible D gene is TRBD2 (6 bases). The CDR3 loop spans 17 amino acids. Trimming removed 2 bases at V and 6 bases at J, with 19 bases between. The germline CDR1 and CDR2 sequences are KGHDR and SFDVKD.